The 17 T cell receptor beta chains given below trace back to one sample, sequenced in a study of blood T cell repertoires in COVID-19 (dated by TCRdb to about 2020). Libraries were constructed by the immunoSEQ multiplex PCR assay. Sourced from immuneACCESS, this table was stored by TCRdb with only in-frame sequences that have V and J called. A share of the clones is absent; for the studies checked, an unresolved V gene accounts for under half, and the remainder has no known explanation. This sample is represented by about 120,000 clones; 80% to 90% of them were singletons. The ten largest account for over 10% of the sample. Specimen: peripheral blood. The receptor set was obtained from a human donor in a cohort sampled during active COVID-19.

The chain joins TRBV9 to TRBJ1-3, with 7 bases that match TRBD1. V gave up 6 bases and J gave up 4 bases; unmatched junction bases: 7. From germline, CDR1 is SGDLS and CDR2 YYNGEE. The CDR3 contains 14 residues. DNA of the CDR3: TGTGCCAGCATGAAGGGGGCTGGAGGAAACACCATATATTTT. It yields the protein CASMKGAGGNTIYF.

The V call is TRBV5-1, the J call TRBJ1-1, with D perhaps TRBD1 (6 bases). In germline, CDR1 is SGHRS, CDR2 YFSETQ. V lost 0 bases and J lost 1, with 13 bases in between. The CDR3 extends over 16 amino acids. The CDR3 bases are TGCGCCAGCAGCTTGGGGAACACAGGGAAGAACACTGAAGCTTTCTTT. This encodes CASSLGNTGKNTEAFF.

The rearrangement links TRBV14 to TRBJ2-5, with 7 bases identical to TRBD1. CDR3 size: 15 residues. Germline V gene lookup returns CDR1 SGHDN and CDR2 FVKESK. Trimming at V came to 5 bases and at J to 1 base, leaving 7 bases not matched to a gene. The CDR3 region has the DNA TGTGCCAGCAGCATGCTGGGGACAGCCCAAGAGACCCAGTACTTC. Translating gives CASSMLGTAQETQYF.

This rearrangement joins TRBV7-9 to TRBJ1-5; 8 bases line up with TRBD1. The junction had 12 bases not matched to a gene; V was cut back by 2 bases and J by 6 bases. In germline, CDR1 is SEHNR, CDR2 FQNEAQ (reference sequence). This CDR3 has 17 residues. The CDR3 DNA follows: TGTGCCAGCAGCTTAACCGGGGCCAGGGGGCAGGTTCAGCCCCAGCATTTT. This gives the protein CASSLTGARGQVQPQHF.

The CDR3 loop reads CASSTQGAGDTEAFF. CDR3 in DNA: TGTGCCAGCAGTACTCAGGGGGCGGGTGACACTGAAGCTTTCTTT. The chain recombines TRBV7-2 with TRBJ1-1; the match to TRBD1 covers 8 bases. With V trimmed by 6 bases and J by 3 bases, 9 bases remained unmatched. The CDR3 is 15 residues long. CDR1 and CDR2 (germline): SGHTA, FQGNSA.

The genes are TRBV24-1 and TRBJ1-6; D may be TRBD1 (6 bases). Germline V CDR1 and CDR2: KGHDR, SFDVKD. V dropped 7 bases and J dropped 0 bases, with 21 bases sitting between them. The CDR3 length is 19 residues. CDR3: CATRGWDLRGGSYNSPLHF. As DNA, the CDR3 is TGTGCCACCAGGGGCTGGGACCTGAGGGGGGGCTCCTATAATTCACCCCTCCACTTT.

Details on this clone: An end of the junction differs from the germline gene, which may be a read error. V usage is TRBV9 and J usage is TRBJ1-5, with D unclear. This CDR3 comprises 15 residues. The germline V gene has CDR1 SGDLS and CDR2 YYNGEE. The chain's CDR3 is CASNVGMRVSQPQHF. CDR3 DNA sequence: TGTGCCAGCAACGTAGGGATGAGGGTCAGCCAGCCCCAGCATTTT.

The rearrangement uses TRBV6-2 or TRBV6-3 and TRBJ1-4; 8 bases match TRBD1. V dropped 6 bases and J dropped 8; count of bases not matched to a gene: 8. The CDR3 spans 14 residues. CDR1 and CDR2 (germline): MNHEY, SVGEGT. The DNA for the CDR3 is TGTGCCAGCAGCCTCGGACAGGGAGGAGAAAAACTGTTTTTT. It translates to CASSLGQGGEKLFF.

The V call is TRBV19, the J call TRBJ2-2; maybe TRBD2 (6 bases). The CDR3 runs to 16 residues. CDR1 LNHDA and CDR2 SQIVND come from the germline V gene (reference sequence). V was shortened by 2 bases and J by 4 bases, with 14 bases between the two germline ends. CDR3 bases: TGTGCCAGTAGTATAATGCTGGGAGGCGCCACCGGGGAGCTGTTTTTT. Translating gives CASSIMLGGATGELFF.

This sequence joins TRBV4-2 and TRBJ2-5, with D maybe TRBD2 (6 bases). Deletions cut 4 bases from V and 9 bases from J, with 15 bases between. Germline loops: CDR1 LGHNA, CDR2 YNFKEQ. The CDR3 sequence is 13 residues long. The CDR3 region has the DNA TGTGCCAGCAGCCCCAATAGCGGCGAGGCCCAGTACTTC. As protein: CASSPNSGEAQYF.

The chain is built from TRBV27 and TRBJ1-1; 9 positions agree with TRBD1. Germline V lookup: CDR1 MNHEY, CDR2 SMNVEV (reference sequence). V lost 3 bases and J lost 5; bases outside the gene matches: 7. CDR3 length: 15 amino acids. The DNA of the CDR3 is TGTGCCAGCAGTTTCTCGGGACAGGGATATACTGAAGCTTTCTTT. Encoded protein: CASSFSGQGYTEAFF.

About this clone itself: The identical CDR3 is also encoded by other nucleotide sequences in the sample. The chain couples TRBV7-2 to TRBJ2-3; 11 bases align to TRBD2. The CDR3 covers 16 residues. The ends lost 1 base at V and 6 bases at J; junction bases unmatched: 6. Germline assignment: CDR1 SGHTA and CDR2 FQGNSA. CDR3 residues: CASSLVSGGAGDTQYF. The CDR3 DNA reads TGTGCCAGCAGCTTAGTTAGCGGGGGGGCCGGGGATACGCAGTATTTT.

This clone has a handful of counts. The chain is built from TRBV5-5 and TRBJ2-7; perhaps TRBD2 as D (5 bases). The germline V gene has CDR1 SGHKS and CDR2 YYEKEE (reference sequence). This CDR3 is 11 amino acids long. The V end was cut by 2 bases, the J end by 6 bases, with 6 bases between. The CDR3 reads CASSFGGEQYF. CDR3 nucleotide sequence: TGTGCCAGCAGCTTTGGAGGCGAGCAGTACTTC. Full variable domain (missing parts from reference TRBV5-5 and TRBJ2-7): DAGVTQSPTHLIKTRGQQVTLRCSPISGHKSVSWYQQVLGQGPQFIFQYYEKEERGRGNFPDRFSARQFPNYSSELNVNALLLGDSALYLCASSFGGEQYFGPGTRLTVT.

This clone was counted a few times. CDR3 sequence: CASSLTMGTGGGNTEAFF. As DNA, the CDR3 is TGTGCCAGCAGTTTAACAATGGGGACAGGGGGAGGGAACACTGAAGCTTTCTTT. This chain joins TRBV28 and TRBJ1-1, with 11 bases aligning to TRBD1. The CDR3 has 18 amino acids. Germline lookup yields CDR1 MDHEN and CDR2 SYDVKM. V was clipped by 2 bases and J by 1 base; unmatched bases: 9.

The chain combines TRBV6-2 or TRBV6-3 with TRBJ1-2; 8 bases fit TRBD1. The junction had 9 bases not matched to a gene; V was cut back by 5 bases and J by 4 bases. Germline CDR1 is MNHEY and CDR2 is SVGEGT. The length of the CDR3 is 15 residues. Written as DNA, the CDR3 is TGTGCCAGCAGTCACCCAGGGGGCGCGGGCTATGGCTACACCTTC. Its translation: CASSHPGGAGYGYTF.

V and J are TRBV3-1 (or the pseudogene TRBV3-2) and TRBJ2-5; 8 nucleotides align to TRBD1. This CDR3 spans 15 amino acids. Looked up from germline, CDR1 is LGHDT and CDR2 is YNNKEL (reference sequence). The V gene end was trimmed by 4 bases and the J gene end by 4 bases; junction bases not matched to a gene: 8. The CDR3 DNA is TGTGCCAGCAGCCCACAGACAGGGGCGGGAGAGACCCAGTACTTC. This sequence encodes CASSPQTGAGETQYF.

This clone was recorded once. In DNA form, the CDR3 reads TGTGCCAGCAGTTCCGAGCGGGTGGATGAAGCTTTCTTT. Translating gives CASSSERVDEAFF. The chain couples TRBV6-6 to TRBJ1-1; no definite D call. V lost 4 bases and J 7 bases, leaving 13 bases between the germline ends. CDR3 length equals 13 residues. Germline V lookup: CDR1 MNHNY, CDR2 SVGAGI (reference sequence).